The rows below give T cell receptor beta chains drawn from one sample of a study of T cell changes during pregnancy in multiple sclerosis. TCRdb's table, derived via immunoSEQ multiplex PCR, lists solely in-frame clones and lacks some. The sample holds 90,000 to 150,000 clones, roughly 92% seen once. Sequenced here: peripheral blood, sampled before pregnancy. The receptors were sampled from a female donor with multiple sclerosis, enrolled in a pregnancy study. The CDR3 runs from the conserved cysteine through the conserved F or W. A D gene is named only where the DNA matches it firmly. A clone size is listed for some rows: how often the clone was seen (once, few, many), or a class if it is expanded.

D: .; size: .; J: TRBJ2-3; V: TRBV5-1; DNA: TGCGCCAGCAAGGTGGGGGGGCCAACAGATACGCAGTATTTT; CDR3: CASKVGGPTDTQYF
D: TRBD1; size: .; J: TRBJ1-6; V: TRBV2; DNA: TGTGCCAGCACCCGACAGGGCAGCCCCAATTCACCCCTCCACTTT; CDR3: CASTRQGSPNSPLHF
D: TRBD1; size: once; J: TRBJ2-7; V: TRBV6-6; DNA: TGTGCCAGCAGTTACCCCGGACAGGGGAGCGAGCAGTACTTC; CDR3: CASSYPGQGSEQYF
D: .; size: .; J: TRBJ2-1; V: TRBV9; DNA: TGTGCCAGCAGCCAAACAGACAGAGTCCCATATGGTGAGCAGTTCTTC; CDR3: CASSQTDRVPYGEQFF
D: .; size: .; J: TRBJ1-2; V: TRBV19; DNA: TGTGCCAGTAGTAACGGGGGTGGCTACACCTTC; CDR3: CASSNGGGYTF
D: .; size: .; J: TRBJ2-5; V: TRBV7-2; DNA: TGTGCCATCGGGACTCCTCAAGAGACCCAGTACTTC; CDR3: CAIGTPQETQYF
D: .; size: .; J: TRBJ1-2; V: TRBV19; DNA: TGTGCCAGTAGTACAGGGGACTATGGCTACACCTTC; CDR3: CASSTGDYGYTF
D: TRBD1; size: .; J: TRBJ1-1; V: TRBV7-9; DNA: TGTGCCAGCAGCCAAGGACAGGAACTCACTGAAGCTTTCTTT; CDR3: CASSQGQELTEAFF
D: .; size: .; J: TRBJ1-5; V: TRBV6-6; DNA: TGTGCCAGCAGGTCCGGGAATCAGCCCCAGCATTTT; CDR3: CASRSGNQPQHF
D: TRBD2; size: .; J: TRBJ2-5; V: TRBV6-5; DNA: TGTGCCAGCAGTTTTCTAGCGGGAGTTTCAGAGACCCAGTACTTC; CDR3: CASSFLAGVSETQYF
D: .; size: .; J: TRBJ2-7; V: TRBV6-9; DNA: TGTGCCAGCGTAAAGGTCTCGGGAGTACGGAGGGGCTCCTACGAGCAGTACTTC; CDR3: CASVKVSGVRRGSYEQYF
D: .; size: .; J: TRBJ1-1; V: TRBV6-1; DNA: TGTGCCACCCGGGACGGAGCGGGGGCTGAAGCTTTCTTT; CDR3: CATRDGAGAEAFF
D: .; size: .; J: TRBJ1-1; V: TRBV11-1; DNA: TGTGCCAGCAGCTTTAGGACAGCCATGAACACTGAAGCTTTCTTT; CDR3: CASSFRTAMNTEAFF
D: TRBD1; size: few; J: TRBJ1-1; V: TRBV2; DNA: TGTGCCAGCAGTGAAGGGGACAGGATGGGAGCTTTCTTT; CDR3: CASSEGDRMGAFF
D: .; size: .; J: TRBJ1-5; V: TRBV27; DNA: TGTGCCAGCAGTTTTATACAGCAAGATCAGCCCCAGCATTTT; CDR3: CASSFIQQDQPQHF
D: TRBD1; size: once; J: TRBJ1-6; V: TRBV2; DNA: TGTGCCAGCAGGGATACAGGGGGCTCACCCCTCCACTTT; CDR3: CASRDTGGSPLHF
D: .; size: .; J: TRBJ1-1; V: TRBV11-3; DNA: TGTGCCAGCAGCTTCGAAACCAGGACTGAAGCTTTCTTT; CDR3: CASSFETRTEAFF
D: TRBD2; size: .; J: TRBJ2-5; V: TRBV5-1; DNA: TGCGCCAGCAGCTTGGCCCTACTAGCGGGGGAAGAGACCCAGTACTTC; CDR3: CASSLALLAGEETQYF
D: TRBD1; size: .; J: TRBJ2-1; V: TRBV5-6; DNA: TGTGCCAGCAGTCGGGACAGGGTGGTCAATGAGCAGTTCTTC; CDR3: CASSRDRVVNEQFF
D: TRBD1; size: .; J: TRBJ2-7; V: TRBV9; DNA: TGTGCCAGCAGTAAGACAGGGCCCCACGAGCAGTACTTC; CDR3: CASSKTGPHEQYF
D: .; size: .; J: TRBJ1-5; V: TRBV27; DNA: TGTGCCAGCGGCCTTATTCGGGGTTTCAGTCAGCCCCAGCATTTT; CDR3: CASGLIRGFSQPQHF
D: TRBD2; size: .; J: TRBJ2-1; V: TRBV19; DNA: TGTGCCAGTAGTTTTTCTAGCGGGGGGGCCGGGATGGAGCAGTTCTTC; CDR3: CASSFSSGGAGMEQFF
D: .; size: .; J: TRBJ2-7; V: TRBV6-1; DNA: TGTGCCAGCAGTATAGAACGGCAGGGTCAAGAGCAGTACTTC; CDR3: CASSIERQGQEQYF
D: TRBD2; size: .; J: TRBJ2-3; V: TRBV28; DNA: TGTGCCAGCAGAAAGGGAGGGGAGTTGGATACGCAGTATTTT; CDR3: CASRKGGELDTQYF
D: .; size: .; J: TRBJ2-2; V: TRBV19; DNA: TGTGCCAGTAGTACAGGGGACACACACACCGGGGAGCTGTTTTTT; CDR3: CASSTGDTHTGELFF
D: .; size: .; J: TRBJ2-5; V: TRBV27; DNA: TGTGCCAGCAGTTTAGCGGGGTCGGGGGAGACCCAGTACTTC; CDR3: CASSLAGSGETQYF
D: .; size: few; J: TRBJ1-1; V: TRBV10-1; DNA: TGCGCCAGCAGTGAGCGACCTGGGACAGAAGCTTTCTTT; CDR3: CASSERPGTEAFF
D: TRBD1; size: .; J: TRBJ1-2; V: TRBV7-9; DNA: TGTGCCAGCAGCTCATCAGGGGGGAAGATCTATGGCTACACCTTC; CDR3: CASSSSGGKIYGYTF
D: TRBD1; size: .; J: TRBJ1-5; V: TRBV7-9; DNA: TGTGCCAGCAGCCCGGGGGACCACAGGGGGGGTTCGTCCCAGCATTTT; CDR3: CASSPGDHRGGSSQHF
D: TRBD2; size: once; J: TRBJ2-7; V: TRBV5-1; DNA: TGCGCCAGCAGCTTGGACGTCACTAGCGGGCACATCTACGAGCAGTACTTC; CDR3: CASSLDVTSGHIYEQYF
D: TRBD2; size: .; J: TRBJ2-3; V: TRBV9; DNA: TGTGCCAGCAGCGTAGGGGTGACTAGCGGGACAGATACGCAGTATTTT; CDR3: CASSVGVTSGTDTQYF
D: TRBD1; size: .; J: TRBJ2-7; V: TRBV6-1; DNA: TGTGCCAGCAGTGGTGGACAGGGCCCTTCCTACGAGCAGTACTTC; CDR3: CASSGGQGPSYEQYF
D: .; size: .; J: TRBJ2-7; V: TRBV5-1; DNA: TGCGCCAGCAGCTTGGAGGTCGGGGGCGAGCAGTACTTC; CDR3: CASSLEVGGEQYF
D: TRBD1; size: .; J: TRBJ2-2; V: TRBV19; DNA: TGTGCCAGTAGTACCGGGACAGCGAACACCGGGGAGCTGTTTTTT; CDR3: CASSTGTANTGELFF
D: .; size: .; J: TRBJ1-3; V: TRBV9; DNA: TGTGCCAGCAGCGTAGAGAGTTCTGGAAACACCATATATTTT; CDR3: CASSVESSGNTIYF
D: TRBD1; size: .; J: TRBJ2-7; V: TRBV7-9; DNA: TGTGCCAGCAGCTTAGATAGACAGGGCCACGACTACGAGCAGTACTTC; CDR3: CASSLDRQGHDYEQYF
D: .; size: .; J: TRBJ1-4; V: TRBV6-5; DNA: TGTGCCAGCACCCGACCAGGAGAAAAACTGTTTTTT; CDR3: CASTRPGEKLFF
D: TRBD2; size: .; J: TRBJ2-3; V: TRBV28; DNA: TGTGCCAGTGGACTAGCTGGGACAGATACGCAGTATTTT; CDR3: CASGLAGTDTQYF
D: TRBD2; size: .; J: TRBJ2-1; V: TRBV7-2; DNA: TGTGCCAGCAGCCCTACTAGCGGCAGCTACAATGAGCAGTTCTTC; CDR3: CASSPTSGSYNEQFF
D: TRBD1; size: .; J: TRBJ1-1; V: TRBV19; DNA: TGTGCCAGTAGTGGGACAGGGGGGGGGAACACTGAAGCTTTCTTT; CDR3: CASSGTGGGNTEAFF
D: .; size: .; J: TRBJ1-5; V: TRBV6-1; DNA: TGTGCCAGCAGTGAAGTCTGGACAGGCAATCAGCCCCAGCATTTT; CDR3: CASSEVWTGNQPQHF
D: TRBD2; size: .; J: TRBJ2-5; V: TRBV27; DNA: TGTGCCAGCAGTTTATCGACGCTAGCGGGAGGGCCGGGGGAGACCCAGTACTTC; CDR3: CASSLSTLAGGPGETQYF
D: TRBD2; size: .; J: TRBJ2-1; V: TRBV7-2; DNA: TGTGCCAGCAGCTTATACCCCGGGCTAGCGGGAATAAATGAGCAGTTCTTC; CDR3: CASSLYPGLAGINEQFF
D: TRBD2; size: .; J: TRBJ2-1; V: TRBV25-1; DNA: TGTGCCAGCAGTTCCAGCGGGAGGTCTTTCTCCTACAATGAGCAGTTCTTC; CDR3: CASSSSGRSFSYNEQFF
D: TRBD1; size: .; J: TRBJ1-3; V: TRBV18; DNA: TGTGCCAGCTCACTAGGACAGGGAAAATCTGGAAACACCATATATTTT; CDR3: CASSLGQGKSGNTIYF
D: TRBD2; size: .; J: TRBJ2-2; V: TRBV15; DNA: TGTGCCACCAGCTTACCTAGCGGGGGGTACACCGGGGAGCTGTTTTTT; CDR3: CATSLPSGGYTGELFF
D: TRBD2; size: .; J: TRBJ2-3; V: TRBV5-1; DNA: TGCGCCAGCAGCGTGACTAGCGGGAGGCCAGATACGCAGTATTTT; CDR3: CASSVTSGRPDTQYF
D: TRBD2; size: .; J: TRBJ2-3; V: TRBV7-9; DNA: TGTGCCAGCAGCTTAATAGCGGGGTACACAGATACGCAGTATTTT; CDR3: CASSLIAGYTDTQYF
D: .; size: .; J: TRBJ1-5; V: TRBV30; DNA: TGTGCCTGGACAGAAGGGGGACTAAATCAGCCCCAGCATTTT; CDR3: CAWTEGGLNQPQHF
D: .; size: .; J: TRBJ1-5; V: TRBV5-8; DNA: TGTGCCAGCAGCTTTAGGGTGGCGGCGGTGGAGGGGCCCCAGCATTTT; CDR3: CASSFRVAAVEGPQHF
D: TRBD1; size: .; J: TRBJ2-2; V: TRBV11-2; DNA: TGTGCCAGCAGCTTACGACAGGGAAACACCGGGGAGCTGTTTTTT; CDR3: CASSLRQGNTGELFF
D: TRBD1; size: .; J: TRBJ1-2; V: TRBV28; DNA: TGTGCCAGCAGTTTGCGGACAGGGGCGTTTGACTATGGCTACACCTTC; CDR3: CASSLRTGAFDYGYTF
D: TRBD1; size: .; J: TRBJ1-1; V: TRBV14; DNA: TGTGCCAGCAGCCATGTCGGACAGGCTGGTGGGTTGAACACTGAAGCTTTCTTT; CDR3: CASSHVGQAGGLNTEAFF
D: TRBD1; size: .; J: TRBJ2-3; V: TRBV19; DNA: TGTGCCAGTAGTATAGGGACAGGGACAGATACGCAGTATTTT; CDR3: CASSIGTGTDTQYF